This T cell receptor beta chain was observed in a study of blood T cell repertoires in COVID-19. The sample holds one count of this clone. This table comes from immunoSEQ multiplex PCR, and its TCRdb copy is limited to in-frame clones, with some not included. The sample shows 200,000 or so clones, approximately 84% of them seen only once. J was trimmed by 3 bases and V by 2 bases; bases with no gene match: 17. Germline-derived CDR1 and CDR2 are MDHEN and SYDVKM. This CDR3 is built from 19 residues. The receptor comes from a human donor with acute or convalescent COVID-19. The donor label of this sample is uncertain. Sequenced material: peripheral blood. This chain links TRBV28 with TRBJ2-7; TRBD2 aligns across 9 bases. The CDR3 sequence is CASSLVGSGGRKRVYEQYF. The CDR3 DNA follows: TGTGCCAGCAGTTTAGTAGGTAGCGGGGGCCGAAAAAGGGTCTACGAGCAGTACTTC.